Each of the 19 T cell receptor beta chains below was sequenced from the same sample in a study of human T cells and chemical hapten exposure. TCRdb fed the RACE reads into MiXCR, producing one record per CDR3 protein. The profile covers about 170,000 distinct CDR3 sequences, with roughly 26% appearing a single time and under 2.5% taken by the ten largest. The time point is: patch test 3, about 24 weeks after DPC sensitization. The sample's treatment: therapeutic diphenylcyclopropenone sensitization with weekly scalp DPC. The sequences come from whole blood, collected in connection with sensitization to the hapten diphenylcyclopropenone (DPC). Receptors originate from a woman aged 18-29 years with alopecia areata. Some clones in this sample may be carry-over from other donors' samples.

This clonotype was observed a handful of times. The V and J genes are TRBV2 and TRBJ2-7, with 9 nucleotides matching TRBD1. The CDR3 length is 14 residues. The V and J ends lost 8 bases and 1 base, in that order; junction bases with no gene match: 6. Germline V gene data show CDR1 as SNHLY and CDR2 as FYNNEI. CDR3 in DNA: TGTGCCAGCGTTTATGGGACAGGGTCCTACGAGCAGTACTTC. Protein sequence: CASVYGTGSYEQYF.

This clonotype was recorded only once. The CDR3 region is CASSPQWGVGQPQHF. As DNA, the CDR3 is TGTGCCAGCAGCCCCCAGTGGGGGGTTGGACAGCCCCAGCATTTT. The V and J genes are TRBV7-2 and TRBJ1-5; D is perhaps TRBD1 (5 bases). Germline V gene lookup returns CDR1 SGHTA and CDR2 FQGNSA. V was clipped by 5 bases and J by 7 bases, with 18 bases between them. The CDR3 contains 15 residues.

The rearrangement uses TRBV4-3 and TRBJ1-2; the D is unclear. CDR1 and CDR2 from the germline V gene are LGHNA and YSLEER. Trimming stripped 0 bases from V and 8 bases from J, with 13 bases between. CDR3 length equals 14 residues. The CDR3 DNA sequence: TGCGCCAGCAGCCAAGATCAAAGGAAGGGCGGCTACACCTTC. The encoded protein is CASSQDQRKGGYTF.

The chain employs TRBV29-1 and TRBJ2-1; the match to TRBD1 covers 8 bases. The germline gives CDR1 SQVTM, CDR2 ANQGSEA. V dropped 3 bases and J dropped 1; count of bases not matched to a gene: 5. The length of the CDR3 is 15 residues. CDR3 DNA: TGCAGCGTTGAGGTGACAGGGGTATCCTACAATGAGCAGTTCTTC. Protein sequence: CSVEVTGVSYNEQFF.

This clonotype was found many times. This chain connects TRBV29-1 to TRBJ2-1; D unresolved. The V gene lost 3 bases and the J gene lost 8 bases, with 8 bases spanning the gap. The germline gives CDR1 SQVTM, CDR2 ANQGSEA. The CDR3 covers 11 residues. CDR3 sequence reads: CSVEFEDEQFF. The DNA for the CDR3 is TGCAGCGTTGAGTTCGAAGATGAGCAGTTCTTC.

This clonotype was counted only a few times. J is TRBJ2-1 and V is TRBV4-3; possibly TRBD1 for D (6 bases). The CDR3 has 16 residues. Germline lookup yields CDR1 LGHNA and CDR2 YSLEER. V gave up 3 bases and J gave up 2 bases, with 14 bases separating them. CDR3 loop: CASSQATGPTYNEQFF. In DNA form, the CDR3 reads TGCGCCAGCAGCCAGGCCACAGGGCCCACCTACAATGAGCAGTTCTTC.

CDR3 region: CASSQVGGAYEQYF. The DNA of the CDR3 is TGCGCCAGCAGCCAGGTCGGGGGGGCCTACGAGCAGTACTTC. The rearrangement links TRBV4-1 to TRBJ2-7; TRBD2 matches at 8 bases. The germline V gene has CDR1 MGHRA and CDR2 YSYEKL. With 3 bases clipped from V and 2 bases from J, the junction kept 3 bases outside the gene matches. CDR3 length: 14 amino acids.

This chain joins TRBV4-1 and TRBJ2-7, with D perhaps TRBD1 or TRBD2 (5 bases each). Germline values: CDR1 MGHRA, CDR2 YSYEKL. Trimming cost V 0 bases and J 0 bases, with 12 bases left between them. This CDR3 has 16 residues. The CDR3 bases are TGCGCCAGCAGCCAAGATGGGCAGGGACGCTCCTACGAGCAGTACTTC. It yields the protein CASSQDGQGRSYEQYF.

This clonotype was picked up many times. CDR3 DNA sequence: TGTGCCAGCACCCCATGGGAGAATCAGCCCCAGCATTTT. Its protein is CASTPWENQPQHF. The rearrangement joins TRBV6-2 or TRBV6-3 to TRBJ1-5; D gene uncertain. Trimming took off 7 bases at V and 4 bases at J, with 11 bases between the two ends. The CDR3 length is 13 residues. The V gene's germline CDR1 is MNHEY and CDR2 SVGEGT.

This chain links TRBV20-1 with TRBJ1-1; a weak D match, TRBD1 (5 bases). V gave up 1 base and J gave up 5 bases, with 17 bases separating them. CDR3 length equals 15 residues. Germline V gene sequence: CDR1 DFQATT, CDR2 SNEGSKA (reference sequence). Written as DNA, the CDR3 is TGCAGTGCTAGAGCATTGGGACGGATGGAAACTGAAGCTTTCTTT. This sequence encodes CSARALGRMETEAFF.

The CDR3 here is CSVEGTGHYEQYF. The CDR3, as DNA: TGCAGCGTTGAAGGGACAGGGCACTACGAGCAGTACTTC. V is TRBV29-1 and J is TRBJ2-7; 8 bases fit TRBD1. Germline V gene sequence: CDR1 SQVTM, CDR2 ANQGSEA. Trimming removed 1 base from V and 3 bases from J; junction bases left unmatched: 2. This CDR3 comprises 13 residues.

The rearrangement joins TRBV7-2 to TRBJ2-1; no firm D call. There are 12 residues in the CDR3. Trimming cost V 1 base and J 9 bases, with 7 bases left between them. CDR1 is SGHTA, CDR2 FQGNSA, per germline. The CDR3 DNA is TGTGCCAGCAGCTTAGTTGTATCTGAGCAGTTCTTC. It translates to CASSLVVSEQFF.

This clonotype was seen more than once but under ten times. The chain recombines TRBV4-2 with TRBJ2-7; the D gene is possibly TRBD2 (5 bases). Germline-derived CDR1 and CDR2 are LGHNA and YNFKEQ. The V and J ends lost 1 base and 1 base respectively, with 17 bases between them. The CDR3 is 17 amino acids. This CDR3 reads CASSQGGSGLESYEQYF. DNA for the CDR3: TGTGCCAGCAGCCAAGGAGGGAGTGGACTCGAATCCTACGAGCAGTACTTC.

This clonotype was picked up many times. The gene calls are TRBV28 and TRBJ1-6; D possibly corresponds to TRBD1 (6 bases). Trimming cost V 5 bases and J 9 bases, with 14 bases left between them. The CDR3 loop spans 14 amino acids. CDR1 and CDR2 (germline): MDHEN, SYDVKM. The CDR3 loop reads CASSPDLGGSPLHF. CDR3 in DNA: TGTGCCAGCAGTCCCGACTTAGGGGGTTCACCCCTCCACTTT.

The chain carries TRBV12-5 and TRBJ2-1, with D unresolved. CDR3 length: 11 amino acids. CDR1 LGHNT and CDR2 FRNRAP come from the germline V gene. V was trimmed by 2 bases and J by 7 bases, leaving 3 bases between them. In DNA, the CDR3 is TGTGCTAGTGGTTTGCGAAATGAGCAGTTCTTC. Its protein product is CASGLRNEQFF.

The sample holds a few counts of this clonotype. The chain employs TRBV5-1 and TRBJ2-7; 9 bases match TRBD1. The CDR3 extends over 14 amino acids. Unmatched junction bases numbered 3, after V lost 2 bases and J lost 3 bases. CDR1 SGHRS and CDR2 YFSETQ come from the germline V gene. CDR3 protein: CASSFQTGGYEQYF. Written as DNA, the CDR3 is TGCGCCAGCAGCTTCCAGACAGGGGGCTACGAGCAGTACTTC.

In DNA, the CDR3 is TGCAGTGCTTATCCGGGACCTAACAATGAGCAGTTCTTC. Its translation: CSAYPGPNNEQFF. The chain couples TRBV20-1 to TRBJ2-1; perhaps D is TRBD1 or TRBD2 (5 bases each). Germline V gene lookup returns CDR1 DFQATT and CDR2 SNEGSKA (reference sequence). The ends were cut back, 5 bases at V and 5 bases at J, with 13 bases in the middle. The CDR3 has 13 amino acids.

This clonotype showed up just a few times. The DNA for the CDR3 is TGTGCCAGCAGCCTTCTCCTAGCGGGAGAAGGTTCTTGGCGAGAGACCCAGTACTTC. Translation: CASSLLLAGEGSWRETQYF. J is TRBJ2-5 and V is TRBV7-2; 10 bases line up with TRBD2. Germline values: CDR1 SGHTA, CDR2 FQGNSA. Trimming at V came to 5 bases and at J to 4 bases, leaving 19 bases not matched to a gene. CDR3 size: 19 residues.

This clonotype was observed a handful of times. The rearrangement links TRBV27 to TRBJ2-2, with 7 bases aligning to TRBD1. After removal of 7 bases from V and 4 bases from J, the junction contained 6 bases not matched to a gene. There are 14 residues in the CDR3. The germline V gene has CDR1 MNHEY and CDR2 SMNVEV (reference sequence). CDR3 DNA: TGTGCCAGCACCCCGGGACAGATCACCGGGGAGCTGTTTTTT. This translates into CASTPGQITGELFF.